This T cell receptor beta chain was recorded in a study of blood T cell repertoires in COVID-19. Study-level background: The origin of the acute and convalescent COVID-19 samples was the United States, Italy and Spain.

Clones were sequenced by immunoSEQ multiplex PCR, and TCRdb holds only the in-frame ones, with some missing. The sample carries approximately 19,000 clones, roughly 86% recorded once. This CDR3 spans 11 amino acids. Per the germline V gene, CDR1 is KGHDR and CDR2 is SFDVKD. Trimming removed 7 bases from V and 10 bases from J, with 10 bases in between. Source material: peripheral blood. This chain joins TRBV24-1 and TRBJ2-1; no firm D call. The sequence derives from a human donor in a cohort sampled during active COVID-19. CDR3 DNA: TGTGCCACCAGGTCCCCCGGGGAGCAGTTCTTC. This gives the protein CATRSPGEQFF.